Reported below is one T cell receptor beta chain. No cognate antigen has been identified for it. No much larger clone is present one base from it, and per-base qualities are unavailable. This sample is drawn from a study of STAT5B mutations in CD4+ large granular lymphocyte leukemia (dated by TCRdb to between 2021 and 2023). About the full investigation: Among the healthy controls, the CDR3 'QG' motif was associated with a particular HLA allele. TCRbeta repertoires of CD4+ T-cell large granular lymphocyte leukemia patients were compared with those of healthy blood donors. Flow cytometry on FACSCanto II or FACSVerse showed that the purified fractions were more than 95% pure among lymphocytes. Points the paper makes about the study in general: The data were not HLA-matched, and the relatively small sample size could explain the higher clonality seen in CD4+ compared with CD8+ T-LGLL. Each patient's main leukemic clonotypes were private, but approximately 25% of these clonotypes showed up at low frequency in the non-leukemic repertoires of other patients. TRBV06-family usage was enriched among the top patient clones (8/27) compared with healthy controls (2/35). Greater clonality appeared to be present in CD4-sorted patient repertoires than in healthy CD4+ repertoires, and the difference was retained after the putative leukemic clones were removed.

According to the germline V gene, CDR1 reads SGHVS and CDR2 reads FNYEAQ. The CDR3 measures 13 amino acids from cysteine to phenylalanine. Only the CDR3 region is kept as DNA, spanning 39 bases read in frame from base 1. V loses 5 bases at its end and J loses 1 base; junction bases beyond the gene matches: 2. The immunoSEQ assay at survey resolution was applied to genomic DNA for sequencing of TCRbeta rearrangements. In the authors' own workflow: A lowest detectable productive clonotype frequency of 2.59 x 10-5 was observed in the TCR sequencing data. Only productive TCRbeta rearrangements, defined as complete and in-frame sequences, were included in the analyses. Clonality for each sample was calculated as Simpson clonality in the immunoSEQ Analyzer version 3.0. Clones were binned by frequency as very rare, small, medium, large (1-20%) or hyperexpanded (>20%). Generation probabilities were estimated with OLGA 1.2.3, V-gene circos plots were generated with VDJtools, specificities were searched for in VDJdb, and CDR3 motifs were identified with GLIPH. TCRdb holds this immuneACCESS table with in-frame rearrangements only. Some clones are missing; in checked studies, unresolved V genes explain under half, and the rest has no known cause. V and J calls and clone size are as listed in that table; D and trimming were resolved from the DNA. This sample comprises about 35,000 clones, around 63% of them detected only once. Around 2% of the sample is taken by the ten largest.

The healthy control group was made up of a few dozen blood donors, and the Finnish Red Cross blood service supplied their buffy coats. All TCR-sequenced material derived from peripheral blood: patient blood samples and healthy donor buffy coats. Peripheral blood mononuclear cells were isolated by Ficoll-Hypaque gradient centrifugation. CD4+ cells were magnetically purified from the buffy coats of healthy controls. Genomic DNA was extracted with the Gentra Puregene Cell and Tissue kit and quantified on a Qubit 2.0 fluorometer. The rearranged chain carries TRBV7-6 and TRBJ2-7; 7 middle bases align to TRBD1. This clonotype was sampled from a human donor in good health. Source material: CD4+ T cells from blood buffy coats. In nucleotide form, the sequence is TGTGCCAGCAGCCGACAGGGATCCTACGAGCAGTACTTC. It specifies CASSRQGSYEQYF.